This entry lists 25 T cell receptor beta chains sequenced from one sample in a study of vaccination effects on CD4 cells after COVID-19. Antigen-specific CD4+ T cells were first expanded with viral peptide pools by the ViraFEST assay and only then sequenced. Researchers isolated CD4+ T cells once about 11 days of culture had elapsed. Sequencing was performed with immunoSEQ multiplex PCR; in TCRdb, only in-frame clones are kept and a portion is missing. The data show tens of thousands of clones, with roughly 70% seen just once and roughly a sixth held by the top ten. Their antigens are not known. Sample: CD4+ T cells from PBMCs cultured with HCoV-229E spike peptides, taken before COVID-19 vaccination. These receptor sequences come from a human donor who received a COVID-19 vaccine.

This chain joins TRBV6-2 or TRBV6-3 and TRBJ1-2; D is ambiguous. Germline V gene data show CDR1 as MNHEY and CDR2 as SVGEGT. The CDR3 is 14 residues long. V lost 0 bases and J 7 bases, leaving 12 bases between the germline ends. The CDR3 region is CASSYSTLSGGYTF. The CDR3 bases are TGTGCCAGCAGTTACTCGACACTTTCCGGTGGCTACACCTTC.

CDR3 sequence reads: CASSYSRGRGGNTIYF. CDR3 in DNA: TGTGCCAGCAGTTACTCGAGAGGGAGAGGTGGAAACACCATATATTTT. The chain links TRBV6-5 to TRBJ1-3, with D hard to call. There are 16 residues in the CDR3. Trimming shortened V by 0 bases and J by 3 bases, and 12 bases separated the two germline ends. Germline V lookup: CDR1 MNHEY, CDR2 SVGAGI.

The V call is TRBV28, the J call TRBJ1-1, with no clear D. Germline CDR1 reads MDHEN; CDR2 reads SYDVKM. V lost 5 bases and J lost 7, with 11 bases in between. The length of the CDR3 is 12 residues. CDR3 coding DNA: TGTGCCAGCAGTCCCTCAGAGCATGAAGCTTTCTTT. Its translation: CASSPSEHEAFF.

The CDR3 is CASSFFVGKDLYEQYF. CDR3 in DNA: TGTGCCAGCAGCTTCTTCGTTGGTAAGGACCTATACGAGCAGTACTTC. V usage is TRBV11-2 and J usage is TRBJ2-7; D remains unclear. Germline V gives CDR1 SGHAT, CDR2 FQNNGV. The CDR3 is 16 residues long. Between the trimmed V and J ends, which lost 3 bases and 4 bases, there was a span of 19 bases. The whole variable domain, remainder taken from reference TRBV11-2 and TRBJ2-7, is EAGVAQSPRYKIIEKRQSVAFWCNPISGHATLYWYQQILGQGPKLLIQFQNNGVVDDSQLPKDRFSAERLKGVDSTLKIQPAKLEDSAVYLCASSFFVGKDLYEQYFGPGTRLTVT.

V gene TRBV4-1 combines with J gene TRBJ1-2, with no clear D. V lost 1 base and J 2 bases, leaving 8 bases between the germline ends. Per germline, CDR1 MGHRA and CDR2 YSYEKL. This CDR3 comprises 14 residues. The CDR3 is CASSQVGTNYGYTF. The DNA of the CDR3 is TGCGCCAGCAGCCAAGTTGGCACAAACTATGGCTACACCTTC.

The chain combines TRBV12-3 or TRBV12-4 with TRBJ2-3; D gene uncertain. This CDR3 region has 13 residues. V lost 2 bases, J lost 6 bases, and 9 bases lay in between. The CDR3: CASSLFWADTQYF. The CDR3 nucleotides read TGTGCCAGCAGTTTATTTTGGGCGGATACGCAGTATTTT.

The chain combines TRBV29-1 with TRBJ2-1; TRBD2 matches at 9 bases. The CDR3 totals 14 residues. The junction had 10 bases not matched to a gene; V was cut back by 4 bases and J by 9 bases. CDR1 SQVTM and CDR2 ANQGSEA come from the germline V gene. In DNA form, the CDR3 reads TGCAGCGTTGTGAGTGGGAGCGGGAGGAGTGAGCAGTTCTTC. It encodes CSVVSGSGRSEQFF.

As DNA, the CDR3 is TGCGCCAGCACTAGCGGGAGTATCACCGGGGAGCTGTTTTTT. This gives the protein CASTSGSITGELFF. The V gene is TRBV10-1, the J gene TRBJ2-2; 10 bases align to TRBD2. The germline V gene has CDR1 WNHNN and CDR2 SYGVQD (reference sequence). V shed 7 bases, J shed 4 bases, and the junction held 3 bases outside the gene matches. The CDR3 has 14 residues.

The chain combines TRBV6-4 with TRBJ1-2; 9 nucleotides match TRBD1. This CDR3 region has 16 residues. CDR1 is MRHNA, CDR2 SNTAGT, per germline. J gave up 4 bases and V 2 bases, and 8 bases lay outside the gene matches. CDR3 in DNA: TGTGCCAGCAGTGACACGTACCGGGACAGGGCCTATGGCTACACCTTC. Its translation is CASSDTYRDRAYGYTF.

The rearrangement joins TRBV19 to TRBJ2-7, with 11 bases lining up with TRBD2. V shed 3 bases, J shed 6 bases, and the junction held 13 bases outside the gene matches. CDR3 size: 17 residues. CDR1 LNHDA and CDR2 SQIVND come from the germline V gene (reference sequence). The CDR3 bases are TGTGCCAGTAGTATCTCTAGCGGGAGGCCTCTGACAGGCGAGCAGTACTTC. Translating it yields CASSISSGRPLTGEQYF.

The chain couples TRBV2 to TRBJ2-3, with 11 bases fitting TRBD2. This CDR3 spans 17 amino acids. CDR1 SNHLY and CDR2 FYNNEI come from the germline V gene. V dropped 6 bases and J dropped 0; count of bases not matched to a gene: 8. CDR3 nucleotides: TGTGCCAGCAGAGCCGATAGGACTAGCGGGAGCACAGATACGCAGTATTTT. Protein: CASRADRTSGSTDTQYF.

V and J are TRBV7-8 and TRBJ1-3; possibly TRBD1 for D (6 bases). The germline V gene has CDR1 SGHVS and CDR2 FQNEAQ. The CDR3 is made up of 16 amino acids. The V and J ends lost 5 bases and 0 bases respectively, with 14 bases between them. The DNA of the CDR3 is TGTGCCAGCAGCCCTAGGGGCAGGGGCTCTGGAAACACCATATATTTT. Translating it yields CASSPRGRGSGNTIYF. The full variable domain, in which reference TRBV7-8 and TRBJ1-3 provide the parts outside the CDR3, is GAGVSQSPRYKVAKRGQDVALRCDPISGHVSLFWYQQALGQGPEFLTYFQNEAQLDKSGLPSDRFFAERPEGSVSTLKIQRTQQEDSAVYLCASSPRGRGSGNTIYFGEGSWLTVV.

The rearrangement links TRBV4-2 to TRBJ1-2, with 7 bases identical to TRBD1. This CDR3 spans 15 amino acids. CDR1 LGHNA and CDR2 YNFKEQ come from the germline V gene. Unmatched junction bases numbered 9, after V lost 2 bases and J lost 6 bases. The CDR3 is CASSQPGTAHDGYTF. The CDR3 coding sequence is TGTGCCAGCAGCCAACCTGGGACAGCTCACGATGGCTACACCTTC.

V is TRBV19 and J is TRBJ1-2, with D possibly matching TRBD1 (6 bases). The length of the CDR3 is 12 residues. Trimming left V 10 bases short and J 4 bases short, with 13 bases between. Germline V gene data show CDR1 as LNHDA and CDR2 as SQIVND (reference sequence). CDR3 coding DNA: TGTGCCAAACAGGGACCCATCTATGGCTACACCTTC. Translating gives CAKQGPIYGYTF.

The rearrangement links TRBV6-1 to TRBJ2-3, with TRBD2 as a possible D gene (5 bases). With 4 bases removed from V and 5 bases from J, the gap between germline ends came to 19 bases. This CDR3 spans 16 amino acids. Germline-derived CDR1 and CDR2 are MNHNS and SASEGT. CDR3 sequence (DNA): TGTGCCAGCAGTGCCGCGGGCCCAACACGCGGAGATACGCAGTATTTT. Its translation is CASSAAGPTRGDTQYF.

The chain links TRBV24-1 to TRBJ2-1, with 15 bases matching TRBD2. The J segment lost 4 bases and the V segment lost 6 bases, leaving 3 bases of the junction unmatched. The germline gives CDR1 KGHDR, CDR2 SFDVKD. This CDR3 contains 16 residues. CDR3 coding DNA: TGTGCCACCAGTTCGGGACTAGCGGGGGGTTACAATGAGCAGTTCTTC. It translates to CATSSGLAGGYNEQFF.

V gene TRBV4-1 combines with J gene TRBJ2-3; TRBD2 agrees at 7 bases. This CDR3 contains 16 residues. V dropped 4 bases and J dropped 10; count of bases not matched to a gene: 17. Germline values: CDR1 MGHRA, CDR2 YSYEKL. The CDR3 loop reads CASSLESSGFSTAQYF. The CDR3 nucleotides are TGCGCCAGCAGCCTCGAATCTAGCGGTTTCTCCACGGCGCAGTATTTT.

This chain uses TRBV5-1 with TRBJ1-1, with unresolved D. This CDR3 has 14 residues. Germline V lookup: CDR1 SGHRS, CDR2 YFSETQ. Between the trimmed V and J ends, which lost 2 bases and 5 bases, there was a span of 13 bases. This chain's CDR3 is CASSFLGERTEAFF. The CDR3 bases are TGCGCCAGCAGCTTTTTAGGAGAACGAACTGAAGCTTTCTTT.

This chain connects TRBV7-9 to TRBJ1-5; no reliable D call. Germline V gene sequence: CDR1 SEHNR, CDR2 FQNEAQ (reference sequence). The CDR3 is 16 residues long. Deletions cut 4 bases from V and 2 bases from J, with 15 bases between. CDR3 in amino acids: CASSSAWVTGNQPQHF. The CDR3 bases are TGTGCCAGCAGCTCTGCGTGGGTTACTGGCAATCAGCCCCAGCATTTT.

This clone was recorded once. The chain is built from TRBV4-2 and TRBJ2-1; 10 bases fit TRBD2. V lost 1 base to trimming and J lost 7 bases; unmatched junction nucleotides: 4. The CDR3 consists of 15 residues. Germline-derived CDR1 and CDR2 are LGHNA and YNFKEQ. The CDR3 spells CASSQGASGGNEQFF. The CDR3 nucleotides are TGTGCCAGCAGCCAAGGGGCTAGCGGGGGAAATGAGCAGTTCTTC.

The chain links TRBV11-3 to TRBJ2-3; a possible D gene is TRBD2 (5 bases). There are 15 residues in the CDR3. The germline V and J ends were trimmed by 3 bases and 5 bases, with 15 bases remaining between them. From germline, CDR1 is SGHNT and CDR2 YENEEA. The DNA of the CDR3 is TGTGCCAGCAGCTTCCGGGGATTCGCGGGAGATACGCAGTATTTT. This codes for CASSFRGFAGDTQYF.

The rearrangement uses TRBV6-6 and TRBJ2-7; D ambiguous. Germline values: CDR1 MNHNY, CDR2 SVGAGI (reference sequence). The CDR3 has 15 amino acids. The germline V and J ends were trimmed by 0 bases and 1 base, with 10 bases remaining between them. CDR3 nucleotide sequence: TGTGCCAGCAGTTACTCCGTTCCGATTTCCTACGAGCAGTACTTC. Translation gives CASSYSVPISYEQYF.

The chain joins TRBV7-8 to TRBJ2-7; D is undetermined. V lost 1 base, J lost 3 bases, and 10 bases lay in between. CDR3 size: 14 residues. Per germline, CDR1 SGHVS and CDR2 FQNEAQ. The chain's CDR3 is CASSLEVGLYEQYF. The CDR3 nucleotides read TGTGCCAGCAGCTTAGAGGTGGGTCTCTACGAGCAGTACTTC. The full variable domain, in which reference TRBV7-8 and TRBJ2-7 provide the parts outside the CDR3, is GAGVSQSPRYKVAKRGQDVALRCDPISGHVSLFWYQQALGQGPEFLTYFQNEAQLDKSGLPSDRFFAERPEGSVSTLKIQRTQQEDSAVYLCASSLEVGLYEQYFGPGTRLTVT.

This clone was seen a handful of times. The gene calls are TRBV19 and TRBJ1-5; TRBD1 might be the D (6 bases). The germline V gene has CDR1 LNHDA and CDR2 SQIVND (reference sequence). V lost 7 bases to trimming and J lost 9 bases, with 16 bases between them. The CDR3 spans 13 residues. CDR3 sequence: CASTPTGSGPQHF. As DNA, the CDR3 is TGTGCCAGTACGCCAACAGGGTCTGGGCCCCAGCATTTT. The full variable domain, completed using reference TRBV19 and TRBJ1-5, is DGGITQSPKYLFRKEGQNVTLSCEQNLNHDAMYWYRQDPGQGLRLIYYSQIVNDFQKGDIAEGYSVSREKKESFPLTVTSAQKNPTAFYLCASTPTGSGPQHFGDGTRLSIL.

The rearrangement joins TRBV19 to TRBJ1-2, with D tentatively TRBD1 (6 bases). The V gene's germline CDR1 is LNHDA and CDR2 SQIVND (reference sequence). The CDR3 length is 14 residues. Trimming cost V 6 bases and J 0 bases, with 11 bases left between them. The CDR3 loop reads CASRRQETNYGYTF. The CDR3 bases are TGTGCCAGTAGGAGACAGGAGACTAACTATGGCTACACCTTC.